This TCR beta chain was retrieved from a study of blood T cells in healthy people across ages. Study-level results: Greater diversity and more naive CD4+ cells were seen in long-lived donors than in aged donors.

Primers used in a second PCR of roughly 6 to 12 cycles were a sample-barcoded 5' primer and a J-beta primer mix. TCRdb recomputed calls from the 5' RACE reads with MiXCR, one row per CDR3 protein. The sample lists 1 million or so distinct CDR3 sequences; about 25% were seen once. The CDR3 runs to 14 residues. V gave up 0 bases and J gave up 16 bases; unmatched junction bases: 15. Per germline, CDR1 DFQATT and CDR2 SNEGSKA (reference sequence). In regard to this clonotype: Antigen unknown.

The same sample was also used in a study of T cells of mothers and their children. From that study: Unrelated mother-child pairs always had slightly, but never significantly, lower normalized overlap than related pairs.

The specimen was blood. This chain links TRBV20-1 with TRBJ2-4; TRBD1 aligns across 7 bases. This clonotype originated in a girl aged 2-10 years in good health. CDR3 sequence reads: CSARDGTDGLFLYF. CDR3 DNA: TGCAGTGCTAGAGATGGGACAGACGGTCTTTTTCTCTACTTC.